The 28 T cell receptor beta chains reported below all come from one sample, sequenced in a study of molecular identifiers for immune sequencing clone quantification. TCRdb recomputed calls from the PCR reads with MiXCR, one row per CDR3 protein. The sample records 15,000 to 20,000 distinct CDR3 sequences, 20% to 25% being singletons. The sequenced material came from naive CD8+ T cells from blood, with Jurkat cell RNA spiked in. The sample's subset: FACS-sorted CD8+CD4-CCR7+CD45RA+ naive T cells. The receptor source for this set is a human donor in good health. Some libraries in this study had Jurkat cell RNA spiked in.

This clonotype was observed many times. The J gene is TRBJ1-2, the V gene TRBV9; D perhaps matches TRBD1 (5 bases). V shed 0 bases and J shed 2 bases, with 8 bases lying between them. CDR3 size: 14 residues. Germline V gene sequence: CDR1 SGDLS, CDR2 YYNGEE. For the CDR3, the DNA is TGTGCCAGCAGCGTAGCTGGGACGAACTATGGCTACACCTTC. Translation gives CASSVAGTNYGYTF.

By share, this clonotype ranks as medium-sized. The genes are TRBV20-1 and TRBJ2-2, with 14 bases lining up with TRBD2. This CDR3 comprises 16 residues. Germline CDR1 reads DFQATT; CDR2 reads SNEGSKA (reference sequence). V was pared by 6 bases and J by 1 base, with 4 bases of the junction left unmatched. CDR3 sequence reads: CSAPGLAGVNTGELFF. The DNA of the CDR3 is TGCAGTGCCCCGGGACTAGCGGGAGTGAACACCGGGGAGCTGTTTTTT.

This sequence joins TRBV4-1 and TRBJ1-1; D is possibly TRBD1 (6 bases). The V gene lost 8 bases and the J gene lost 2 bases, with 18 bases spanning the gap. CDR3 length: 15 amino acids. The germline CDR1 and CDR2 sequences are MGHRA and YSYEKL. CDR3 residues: CASGRSGGGNTEAFF. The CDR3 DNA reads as TGCGCCAGCGGCCGCTCAGGAGGGGGAAACACTGAAGCTTTCTTT.

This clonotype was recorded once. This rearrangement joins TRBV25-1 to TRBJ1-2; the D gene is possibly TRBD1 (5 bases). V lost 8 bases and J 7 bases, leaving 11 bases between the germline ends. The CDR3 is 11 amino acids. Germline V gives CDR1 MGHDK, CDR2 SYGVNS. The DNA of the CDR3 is TGTGCCAGCTGGGGGGGGTTTGGCTACACCTTC. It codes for CASWGGFGYTF.

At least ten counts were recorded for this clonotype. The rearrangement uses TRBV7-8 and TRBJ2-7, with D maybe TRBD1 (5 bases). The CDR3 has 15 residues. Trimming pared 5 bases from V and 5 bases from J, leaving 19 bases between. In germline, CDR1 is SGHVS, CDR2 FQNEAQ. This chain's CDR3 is CASSHRTYGVDEQYF. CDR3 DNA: TGTGCCAGCAGCCACAGGACCTACGGAGTGGACGAGCAGTACTTC.

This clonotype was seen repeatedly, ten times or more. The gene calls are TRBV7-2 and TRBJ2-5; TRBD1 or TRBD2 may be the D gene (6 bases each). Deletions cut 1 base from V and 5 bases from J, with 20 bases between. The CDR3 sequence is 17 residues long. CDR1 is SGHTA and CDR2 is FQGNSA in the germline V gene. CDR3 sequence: CASSLVAGHPFAETQYF. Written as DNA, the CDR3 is TGTGCCAGCAGCTTAGTGGCGGGACACCCCTTCGCGGAGACCCAGTACTTC.

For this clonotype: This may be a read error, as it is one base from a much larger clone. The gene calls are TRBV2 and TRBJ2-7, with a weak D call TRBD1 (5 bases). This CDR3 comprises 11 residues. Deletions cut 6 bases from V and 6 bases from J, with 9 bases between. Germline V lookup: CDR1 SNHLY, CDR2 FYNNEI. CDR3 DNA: TGTGCCAGCAGCGCAGGGTTCGAGCAGTACTTC. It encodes CASSAGFEQYF.

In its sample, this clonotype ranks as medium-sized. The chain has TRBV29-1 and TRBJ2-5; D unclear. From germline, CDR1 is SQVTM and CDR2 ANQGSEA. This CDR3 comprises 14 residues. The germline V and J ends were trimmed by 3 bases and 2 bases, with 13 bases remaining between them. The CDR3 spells CSVEDPGSQETQYF. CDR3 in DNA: TGCAGCGTTGAGGACCCCGGCTCACAAGAGACCCAGTACTTC.

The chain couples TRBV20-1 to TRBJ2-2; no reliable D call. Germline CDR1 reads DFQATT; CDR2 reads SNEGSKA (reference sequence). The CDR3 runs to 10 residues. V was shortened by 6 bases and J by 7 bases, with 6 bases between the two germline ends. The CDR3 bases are TGCAGTGCAACCGACGGGGAGCTGTTTTTT. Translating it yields CSATDGELFF.

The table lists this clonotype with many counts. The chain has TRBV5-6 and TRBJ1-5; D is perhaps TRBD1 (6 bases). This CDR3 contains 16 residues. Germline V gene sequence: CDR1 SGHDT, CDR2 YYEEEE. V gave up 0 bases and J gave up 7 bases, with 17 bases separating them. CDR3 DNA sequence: TGTGCCAGCAGCTTGGGACCAGGGGATGGAGGACAGCCCCAGCATTTT. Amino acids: CASSLGPGDGGQPQHF.

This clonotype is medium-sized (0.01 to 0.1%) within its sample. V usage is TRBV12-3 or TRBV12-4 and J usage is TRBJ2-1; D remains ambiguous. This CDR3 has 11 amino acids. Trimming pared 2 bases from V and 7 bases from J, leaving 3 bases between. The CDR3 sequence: CASSLTNEQFF. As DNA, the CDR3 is TGTGCCAGCAGTTTAACTAATGAGCAGTTCTTC.

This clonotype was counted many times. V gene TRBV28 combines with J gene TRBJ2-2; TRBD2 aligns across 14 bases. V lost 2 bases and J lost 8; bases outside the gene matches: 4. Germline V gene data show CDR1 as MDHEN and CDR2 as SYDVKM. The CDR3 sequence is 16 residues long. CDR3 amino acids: CASSLGLAGGLGELFF. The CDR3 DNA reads TGTGCCAGCAGTTTAGGACTAGCGGGAGGCCTTGGGGAGCTGTTTTTT.

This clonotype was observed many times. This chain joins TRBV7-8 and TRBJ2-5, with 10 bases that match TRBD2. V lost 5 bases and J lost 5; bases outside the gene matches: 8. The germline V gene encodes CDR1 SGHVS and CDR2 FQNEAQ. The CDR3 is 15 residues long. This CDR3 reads CASSIQREGGETQYF. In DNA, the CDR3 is TGTGCCAGCAGCATCCAGCGGGAGGGGGGGGAGACCCAGTACTTC.

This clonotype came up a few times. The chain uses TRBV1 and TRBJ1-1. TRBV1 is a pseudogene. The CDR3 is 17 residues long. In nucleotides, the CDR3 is TGCACCAGCAGCCAAGATCAAGCTGGGATTGTGAACACTGAAGCTTTCTTT. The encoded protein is CTSSQDQAGIVNTEAFF.

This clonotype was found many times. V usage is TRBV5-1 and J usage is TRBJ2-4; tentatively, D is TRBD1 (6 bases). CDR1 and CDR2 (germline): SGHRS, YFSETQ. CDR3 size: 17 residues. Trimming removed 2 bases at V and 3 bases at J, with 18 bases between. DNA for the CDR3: TGCGCCAGCAGCTTCGGCGTTACAGGGTATGGCAAAAACATTCAGTACTTC. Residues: CASSFGVTGYGKNIQYF.

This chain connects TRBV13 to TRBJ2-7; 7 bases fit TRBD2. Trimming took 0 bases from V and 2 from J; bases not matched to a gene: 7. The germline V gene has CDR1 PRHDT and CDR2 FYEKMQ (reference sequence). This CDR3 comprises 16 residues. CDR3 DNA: TGTGCCAGCAGCTTAGGCAGGTCGGGGGGACCCTACGAGCAGTACTTC. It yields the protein CASSLGRSGGPYEQYF.

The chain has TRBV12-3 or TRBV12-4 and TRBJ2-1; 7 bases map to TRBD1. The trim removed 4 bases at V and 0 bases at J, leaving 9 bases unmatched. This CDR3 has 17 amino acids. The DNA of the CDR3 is TGTGCCAGCAGTTCCCCAGCCGACAGGGTCTCCTACAATGAGCAGTTCTTC. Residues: CASSSPADRVSYNEQFF.

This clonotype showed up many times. For the CDR3, the DNA is TGTGCCAGTAGCGCCCTACTAGCGGGAGGGCCTGGGACAGATACGCAGTATTTT. Protein product: CASSALLAGGPGTDTQYF. The chain is built from TRBV19 and TRBJ2-3; 13 bases fit TRBD2. Germline V gives CDR1 LNHDA, CDR2 SQIVND (reference sequence). With V trimmed by 6 bases and J by 3 bases, 12 bases remained unmatched. This CDR3 comprises 18 residues.

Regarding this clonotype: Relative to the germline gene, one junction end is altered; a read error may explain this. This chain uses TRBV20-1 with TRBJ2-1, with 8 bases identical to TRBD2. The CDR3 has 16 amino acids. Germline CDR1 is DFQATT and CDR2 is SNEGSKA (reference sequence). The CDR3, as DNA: TGCAGTGCTAGAGGAACTAGCGGCCGTTCCTACCATGAGCAGTTCTTC. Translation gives CSARGTSGRSYHEQFF.

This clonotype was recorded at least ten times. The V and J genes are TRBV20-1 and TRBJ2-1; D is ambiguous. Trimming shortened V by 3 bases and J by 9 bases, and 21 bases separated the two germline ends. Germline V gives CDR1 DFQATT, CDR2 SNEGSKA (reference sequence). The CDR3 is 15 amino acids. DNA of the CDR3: TGCAGTGCTAGTGAGGCATGGACCGAGATAGGTGAGCAGTTCTTC. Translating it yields CSASEAWTEIGEQFF.

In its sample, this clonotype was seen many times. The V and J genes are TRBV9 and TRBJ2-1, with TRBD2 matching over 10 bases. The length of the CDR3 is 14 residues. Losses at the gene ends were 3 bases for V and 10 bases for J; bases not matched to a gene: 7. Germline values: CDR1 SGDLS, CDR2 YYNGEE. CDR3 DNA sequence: TGTGCCAGCAGCGGGGCTAGCGGGAGAGAGGAGCAGTTCTTC. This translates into CASSGASGREEQFF.

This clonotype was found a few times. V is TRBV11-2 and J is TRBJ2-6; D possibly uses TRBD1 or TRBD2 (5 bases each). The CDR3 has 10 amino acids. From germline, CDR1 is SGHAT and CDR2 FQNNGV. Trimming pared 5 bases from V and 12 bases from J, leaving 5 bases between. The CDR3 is CASSGGVLTF. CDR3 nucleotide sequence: TGTGCCAGCAGCGGGGGCGTCCTGACTTTC.

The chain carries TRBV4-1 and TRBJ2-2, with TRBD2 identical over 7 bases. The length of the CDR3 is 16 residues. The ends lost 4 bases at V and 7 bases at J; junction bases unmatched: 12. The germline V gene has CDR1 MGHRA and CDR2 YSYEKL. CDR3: CASSRDASSGYGELFF. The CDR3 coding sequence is TGCGCCAGCAGCCGCGATGCGTCTAGCGGATACGGGGAGCTGTTTTTT.

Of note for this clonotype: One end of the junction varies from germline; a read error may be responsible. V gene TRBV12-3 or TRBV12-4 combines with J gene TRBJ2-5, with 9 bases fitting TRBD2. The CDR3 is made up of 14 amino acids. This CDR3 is CASSLAGGPEAQYF. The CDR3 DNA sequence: TGTGCCAGCAGTTTGGCGGGAGGGCCAGAGGCCCAGTACTTC.

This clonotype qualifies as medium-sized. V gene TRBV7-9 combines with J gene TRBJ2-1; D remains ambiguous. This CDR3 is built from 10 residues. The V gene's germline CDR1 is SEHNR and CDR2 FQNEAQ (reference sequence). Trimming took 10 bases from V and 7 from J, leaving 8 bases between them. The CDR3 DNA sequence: TGTGCCATCCTAGGGAATGAGCAGTTCTTC. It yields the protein CAILGNEQFF.

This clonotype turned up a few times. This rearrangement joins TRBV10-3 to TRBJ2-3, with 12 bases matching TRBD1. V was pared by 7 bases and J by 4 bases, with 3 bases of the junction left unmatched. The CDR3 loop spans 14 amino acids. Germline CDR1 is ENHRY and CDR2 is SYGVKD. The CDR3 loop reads CAITGTGGPDTQYF. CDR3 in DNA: TGTGCCATCACCGGGACAGGGGGCCCAGATACGCAGTATTTT.

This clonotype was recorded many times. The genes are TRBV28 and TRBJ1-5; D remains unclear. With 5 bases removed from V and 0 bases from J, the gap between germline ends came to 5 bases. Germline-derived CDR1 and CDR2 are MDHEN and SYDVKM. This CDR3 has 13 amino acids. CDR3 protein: CASSPLSNQPQHF. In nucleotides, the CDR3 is TGTGCCAGCAGTCCACTTAGCAATCAGCCCCAGCATTTT.

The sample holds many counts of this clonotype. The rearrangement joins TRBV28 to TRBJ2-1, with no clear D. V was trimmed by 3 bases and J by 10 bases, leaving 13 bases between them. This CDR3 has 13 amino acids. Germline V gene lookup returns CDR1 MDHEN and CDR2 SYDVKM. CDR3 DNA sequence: TGTGCCAGCAGTTTTAACCCCTTCATAGAGCAGTTCTTC. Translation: CASSFNPFIEQFF.